These 13 T cell receptor beta chains originate from one sample sequenced in a study of beta chain features in type 1 diabetes. Findings of the study overall: Patients with Type 1 diabetes showed moderately but significantly shorter TCRB CDR3s in all four CD4+ subsets.

Antigens of these TCRs are unknown. Expressed TCRB transcripts were sequenced because the isolated RNA had all been reverse transcribed beforehand. Data came from immunoSEQ multiplex PCR; TCRdb stores just in-frame clones and leaves some out. The sample has tens of thousands of clones, 65% to 70% seen once. The sequenced material came from Tregs from blood. The receptors here all came from a man aged 30 to 45 with type 1 diabetes. Some clones in this sample may be carry-over from other donors' samples.

This clone was counted only a few times. This chain uses TRBV18 with TRBJ2-6, with 7 positions matching TRBD1. V dropped 3 bases and J dropped 4; count of bases not matched to a gene: 15. This CDR3 is 19 amino acids long. Germline values: CDR1 KGHSH, CDR2 LQKENI. The CDR3 loop is CASSPLQGPYLTGANVLTF. CDR3 nucleotides: TGTGCCAGCTCACCCTTACAGGGGCCCTATTTAACCGGGGCCAACGTCCTGACTTTC.

V is TRBV6-5 and J is TRBJ2-1; 8 bases line up with TRBD1. Germline lookup yields CDR1 MNHEY and CDR2 SVGAGI. The CDR3 is 13 amino acids. The J segment lost 7 bases and the V segment lost 6 bases, leaving 5 bases of the junction unmatched. The DNA of the CDR3 is TGTGCCAGCAGCCGAGACAGGGGAAATGAGCAGTTCTTC. Translation: CASSRDRGNEQFF.

The chain joins TRBV18 to TRBJ2-3, with 7 nucleotides matching TRBD1. Trimming took 6 bases from V and 4 from J; bases not matched to a gene: 13. CDR1 and CDR2 from the germline V gene are KGHSH and LQKENI. The CDR3 has 16 residues. The CDR3 spells CASSPRQGPSPDTQYF. CDR3 bases: TGTGCCAGCTCCCCTCGACAGGGTCCCTCCCCAGATACGCAGTATTTT.

This clone was seen only a few times. This sequence joins TRBV7-8 and TRBJ1-2, with D unclear. V lost 1 base to trimming and J lost 11 bases, with 11 bases between them. The CDR3 runs 12 residues. The V gene's germline CDR1 is SGHVS and CDR2 FQNEAQ. The CDR3 DNA sequence: TGTGCCAGCAGCTTAGTGGGAGAAACTTACACCTTC. Translation: CASSLVGETYTF. The full variable domain, its missing parts supplied by reference TRBV7-8 and TRBJ1-2, is GAGVSQSPRYKVAKRGQDVALRCDPISGHVSLFWYQQALGQGPEFLTYFQNEAQLDKSGLPSDRFFAERPEGSVSTLKIQRTQQEDSAVYLCASSLVGETYTFGSGTRLTVV.

V gene TRBV9 combines with J gene TRBJ1-5; D gene uncertain. V lost 0 bases, J lost 9 bases, and 10 bases lay in between. Germline assignment: CDR1 SGDLS and CDR2 YYNGEE. This CDR3 is 13 amino acids long. The CDR3 loop reads CASSVDGVLPQHF. CDR3 nucleotide sequence: TGTGCCAGCAGCGTAGACGGTGTTTTGCCCCAGCATTTT.

The chain employs TRBV10-2 and TRBJ1-5; 9 bases agree with TRBD1. Germline lookup yields CDR1 WSHSY and CDR2 SAAADI. This CDR3 comprises 13 residues. The trim removed 6 bases at V and 6 bases at J, leaving 3 bases unmatched. CDR3 in amino acids: CASSGQGIQPQHF. The CDR3 nucleotides read TGCGCCAGCAGCGGACAGGGGATTCAGCCCCAGCATTTT.

CDR3: CASSLAGTLSPLHF. CDR3 nucleotides: TGTGCCAGCAGCTTAGCCGGGACACTTTCACCCCTCCACTTT. The J gene is TRBJ1-6, the V gene TRBV7-2; tentative D call: TRBD1 (6 bases). Trimming took off 0 bases at V and 9 bases at J, with 9 bases between the two ends. This CDR3 comprises 14 residues. The germline V gene encodes CDR1 SGHTA and CDR2 FQGNSA. The full variable domain, with the rest looked up from reference TRBV7-2 and TRBJ1-6, is GAGVSQSPSNKVTEKGKDVELRCDPISGHTALYWYRQSLGQGLEFLIYFQGNSAPDKSGLPSDRFSAERTGGSVSTLTIQRTQQEDSAVYLCASSLAGTLSPLHFGNGTRLTVT.

The chain has TRBV5-6 and TRBJ2-3; tentatively, D is TRBD2 (6 bases). V lost 0 bases and J 6 bases, leaving 11 bases between the germline ends. Germline CDR1 is SGHDT and CDR2 is YYEEEE. The CDR3 has 14 residues. The CDR3 bases are TGTGCCAGCAGCTTGGGACTAGAGGGTGATACGCAGTATTTT. Protein: CASSLGLEGDTQYF.

This sequence joins TRBV5-6 and TRBJ2-1, with 11 bases lining up with TRBD1. The V gene's germline CDR1 is SGHDT and CDR2 YYEEEE. This CDR3 comprises 15 residues. Trimming at V came to 3 bases and at J to 10 bases, leaving 9 bases not matched to a gene. CDR3: CASSSSRTGGYEQFF. CDR3 nucleotide sequence: TGTGCCAGCAGCTCCAGTCGGACAGGGGGCTACGAGCAGTTCTTC.

V gene TRBV11-2 combines with J gene TRBJ1-4; 8 bases map to TRBD1. J lost 7 bases, V lost 4 bases, and 8 bases had no gene match. The CDR3 spans 15 residues. Germline CDR1 is SGHAT and CDR2 is FQNNGV. CDR3 bases: TGTGCCAGCAGCTCCTACGACAGGGGTGGTGAAAAACTGTTTTTT. It translates to CASSSYDRGGEKLFF.

The J gene is TRBJ2-5, the V gene TRBV7-2; D ambiguous. The V gene lost 0 bases and the J gene lost 3 bases, with 8 bases spanning the gap. The CDR3 is made up of 14 amino acids. From germline, CDR1 is SGHTA and CDR2 FQGNSA. The CDR3 spells CASSLAAVEETQYF. The CDR3 region has the DNA TGTGCCAGCAGCTTAGCCGCGGTTGAAGAGACCCAGTACTTC.

This clone is categorized as medium-sized (0.01 to 0.1%). The rearrangement links TRBV6-6 to TRBJ1-2; D is perhaps TRBD1 (5 bases). V lost 2 bases, J lost 7 bases, and 8 bases lay in between. Germline CDR1 reads MNHNY; CDR2 reads SVGAGI (reference sequence). The CDR3 runs to 12 residues. This CDR3 reads CASSYETVGYTF. CDR3 coding DNA: TGTGCCAGCAGTTACGAGACAGTTGGCTACACCTTC.

This clone has more than one count but fewer than ten. V gene TRBV28 combines with J gene TRBJ2-7, with 10 positions matching TRBD1. J gave up 9 bases and V 5 bases, and 13 bases lay outside the gene matches. This CDR3 is built from 15 residues. CDR1 MDHEN and CDR2 SYDVKM come from the germline V gene. The CDR3 DNA is TGTGCCAGCAGTCCTCCGGGACAGGGGTCCCCGAGGCAGTACTTC. Translating it yields CASSPPGQGSPRQYF.